A selection of T cell receptor beta chains follows, all from one sample in a study of shared clonotypes between healthy human individuals. The repertoire was sequenced with immunoSEQ multiplex PCR; TCRdb's copy has only in-frame clones and lacks some. Counted here are around 2.5 million clones, roughly 93% occurring once; the ten biggest clones make up more than 0.35%. Sequenced material: naive CD4+ T cells from PBMCs. These receptors were collected from a man younger than 35 in good health. Some clones in this sample may be carry-over from other donors' samples. The CDR3 runs from the conserved cysteine through the conserved F or W. A D gene is named only where the DNA matches it firmly. Rows give clone size only sometimes, using once, few, many, or a class for an expanded clone.

D gene: -; clone size: -; V gene: TRBV6-4; J gene: TRBJ2-6; CDR3 DNA: TGTGCCAGCAGTGTCAGCTTCTCTGGGGCCAACGTCCTGACTTTC; CDR3 protein: CASSVSFSGANVLTF
D gene: -; clone size: -; V gene: TRBV28; J gene: TRBJ2-3; CDR3 DNA: TGTGCCAGCAGCGTAGCGGCTACTAGCACAGATACGCAGTATTTT; CDR3 protein: CASSVAATSTDTQYF
D gene: -; clone size: -; V gene: TRBV5-1; J gene: TRBJ2-2; CDR3 DNA: TGCGCCAGCAGCCCCCCCGGTTCTTCTGGGGAGCTGTTTTTT; CDR3 protein: CASSPPGSSGELFF
D gene: -; clone size: once; V gene: TRBV5-1; J gene: TRBJ2-1; CDR3 DNA: TGCGCCAGCAGCTCCGGGTCCCCCGACGGTGAGCAGTTCTTC; CDR3 protein: CASSSGSPDGEQFF
D gene: -; clone size: -; V gene: TRBV20-1; J gene: TRBJ2-3; CDR3 DNA: TGCAGTGCTGAATCGCGGGATACGCAGTATTTT; CDR3 protein: CSAESRDTQYF
D gene: -; clone size: once; V gene: TRBV28; J gene: TRBJ1-2; CDR3 DNA: TGTGCCAGCAGTTTTTTAGAGCGTGATGGCTACACCTTC; CDR3 protein: CASSFLERDGYTF
D gene: -; clone size: -; V gene: TRBV7-3; J gene: TRBJ2-3; CDR3 DNA: TGTGCCAGCAGCTTACAGGGACCCACCACAGATACGCAGTATTTT; CDR3 protein: CASSLQGPTTDTQYF
D gene: TRBD2; clone size: -; V gene: TRBV7-2; J gene: TRBJ2-5; CDR3 DNA: TGTGCCAGCAGCTTATTCCCCCTTAGGGAGGGGGAGACCCAGTACTTC; CDR3 protein: CASSLFPLREGETQYF
D gene: TRBD2; clone size: -; V gene: TRBV7-3; J gene: TRBJ2-5; CDR3 DNA: TGTGCCAGCAGCTCCGGGTCGGGAGGGGAGACCCAGTACTTC; CDR3 protein: CASSSGSGGETQYF
D gene: -; clone size: -; V gene: TRBV28; J gene: TRBJ2-1; CDR3 DNA: TGTGCCAGCAGCTCAATTGGACAGTACAATGAGCAGTTCTTC; CDR3 protein: CASSSIGQYNEQFF
D gene: TRBD1; clone size: -; V gene: TRBV2; J gene: TRBJ1-4; CDR3 DNA: TGTGCCAGCAGCTGGGAGGGGGCGGCTAATGAAAAACTGTTTTTT; CDR3 protein: CASSWEGAANEKLFF
D gene: TRBD1; clone size: -; V gene: TRBV7-8; J gene: TRBJ1-3; CDR3 DNA: TGTGCCAGCAGCTTACTGCGGGCAGGGGGACGATCTGGAAACACCATATATTTT; CDR3 protein: CASSLLRAGGRSGNTIYF
D gene: -; clone size: -; V gene: TRBV7-2; J gene: TRBJ2-5; CDR3 DNA: TGTGCCAGCAGCTCCTTCCTAGAGACCCAGTACTTC; CDR3 protein: CASSSFLETQYF
D gene: TRBD2; clone size: once; V gene: TRBV7-9; J gene: TRBJ2-5; CDR3 DNA: TGTGCCAGCAGCCTAACTAGCGAAGTGGACACCCAGTACTTC; CDR3 protein: CASSLTSEVDTQYF
D gene: TRBD1; clone size: once; V gene: TRBV28; J gene: TRBJ2-7; CDR3 DNA: TGTGCCAGCAGCTCCCCGGGGACAGGATTTAGCTACGAGCAGTACTTC; CDR3 protein: CASSSPGTGFSYEQYF
D gene: -; clone size: -; V gene: TRBV7-8; J gene: TRBJ1-5; CDR3 DNA: TGTGCCAGCAGCCAAGGGAGGGAATATCAGCCCCAGCATTTT; CDR3 protein: CASSQGREYQPQHF
D gene: -; clone size: -; V gene: TRBV28; J gene: TRBJ1-2; CDR3 DNA: TGTGCCAGCAGCCAACAACCCGACAGGCTCTATGGCTACACCTTC; CDR3 protein: CASSQQPDRLYGYTF
D gene: -; clone size: -; V gene: TRBV10-3; J gene: TRBJ1-2; CDR3 DNA: TGTGCCATCAGCCGTACGACAGATATAAATTATGGCTACACCTTC; CDR3 protein: CAISRTTDINYGYTF
D gene: -; clone size: -; V gene: TRBV6-6; J gene: TRBJ1-1; CDR3 DNA: TGTGCCAGCAGTTATGGGAGGAATACTGAAGCTTTCTTT; CDR3 protein: CASSYGRNTEAFF
D gene: -; clone size: -; V gene: TRBV29-1; J gene: TRBJ2-7; CDR3 DNA: TGCAGCGTTCGAGTCTCCTACGAGCAGTACTTC; CDR3 protein: CSVRVSYEQYF
D gene: -; clone size: -; V gene: TRBV7-2; J gene: TRBJ2-7; CDR3 DNA: TGTGCCAGCAGCCTTGTAGGCTCTCCCACCCACGAGCAGTACTTC; CDR3 protein: CASSLVGSPTHEQYF
D gene: -; clone size: -; V gene: TRBV29-1; J gene: TRBJ1-2; CDR3 DNA: TGCAGCGTTGAGCAGGGAAGGAACTATGGCTACACCTTC; CDR3 protein: CSVEQGRNYGYTF
D gene: TRBD2; clone size: -; V gene: TRBV9; J gene: TRBJ2-7; CDR3 DNA: TGTGCCAGCAGCCAGGGACTAGCGGGAGACGAGCAGTACTTC; CDR3 protein: CASSQGLAGDEQYF
D gene: TRBD2; clone size: -; V gene: TRBV7-8; J gene: TRBJ2-7; CDR3 DNA: TGTGCCAGCAGCTTAGTAGCGCTTGGACTAGCGGTAACCTACGAGCAGTACTTC; CDR3 protein: CASSLVALGLAVTYEQYF
D gene: -; clone size: -; V gene: TRBV11-1; J gene: TRBJ2-5; CDR3 DNA: TGTGCCAGCAGCTCCGGGAGTTGGGAGACCCAGTACTTC; CDR3 protein: CASSSGSWETQYF
D gene: TRBD2; clone size: once; V gene: TRBV15; J gene: TRBJ2-1; CDR3 DNA: TGTGCCACCAGCACCGGGGGGACTACCTACAATGAGCAGTTCTTC; CDR3 protein: CATSTGGTTYNEQFF
D gene: -; clone size: -; V gene: TRBV4-1; J gene: TRBJ2-7; CDR3 DNA: TGCGCCAGCAGCCAAGTTGGAATTAAGGAGCAGTACTTC; CDR3 protein: CASSQVGIKEQYF
D gene: TRBD1; clone size: -; V gene: TRBV5-1; J gene: TRBJ2-5; CDR3 DNA: TGCGCCAGCAGACCAAGGACAGGCCCCATGGAGACCCAGTACTTC; CDR3 protein: CASRPRTGPMETQYF
D gene: -; clone size: -; V gene: TRBV5-4; J gene: TRBJ1-2; CDR3 DNA: TGTGCCAGCAGCTTAAACAGGGCTGCCTATGGCTACACCTTC; CDR3 protein: CASSLNRAAYGYTF
D gene: -; clone size: -; V gene: TRBV2; J gene: TRBJ2-5; CDR3 DNA: TGTGCCAGCACCCTTACAGGGGAGACCCAGTACTTC; CDR3 protein: CASTLTGETQYF
D gene: -; clone size: -; V gene: TRBV14; J gene: TRBJ1-2; CDR3 DNA: TGTGCCAGCAGCCAAGGGGGGTCGCTTGGCTACACCTTC; CDR3 protein: CASSQGGSLGYTF
D gene: -; clone size: -; V gene: TRBV28; J gene: TRBJ2-7; CDR3 DNA: TGTGCCAGCAGTTTCGGGACGGTGGGTATCGACGAGCAGTACTTC; CDR3 protein: CASSFGTVGIDEQYF
D gene: -; clone size: -; V gene: TRBV5-1; J gene: TRBJ2-2; CDR3 DNA: TGCGCCAGCAGCGACAGCGGACTTGGGACCGGGGAGCTGTTTTTT; CDR3 protein: CASSDSGLGTGELFF
D gene: -; clone size: -; V gene: TRBV5-8; J gene: TRBJ1-2; CDR3 DNA: TGTGCCAGCAGATTTGGGTCCGGGGGCTATGGCTACACCTTC; CDR3 protein: CASRFGSGGYGYTF
D gene: -; clone size: -; V gene: TRBV28; J gene: TRBJ1-2; CDR3 DNA: TGTGCCAGCAGTTCCCGTACAGGACTTAACTATGGCTACACCTTC; CDR3 protein: CASSSRTGLNYGYTF
D gene: -; clone size: -; V gene: TRBV4-3; J gene: TRBJ2-7; CDR3 DNA: TGCGCCAGCAGCCTACACGTTGACAGCACCTACGAGCAGTACTTC; CDR3 protein: CASSLHVDSTYEQYF
D gene: TRBD1; clone size: once; V gene: TRBV28; J gene: TRBJ1-1; CDR3 DNA: TGTGCCAGCAGTCCCCCCCTCAGGGGGCGCACTGAAGCTTTCTTT; CDR3 protein: CASSPPLRGRTEAFF
D gene: -; clone size: -; V gene: TRBV7-8; J gene: TRBJ1-1; CDR3 DNA: TGTGCCAGCAGCTGGGCCAGAGTGCGGCTCACTGAAGCTTTCTTT; CDR3 protein: CASSWARVRLTEAFF
D gene: TRBD2; clone size: -; V gene: TRBV6-5; J gene: TRBJ2-7; CDR3 DNA: TGTGCCAGCAGTTACTCGATCCTAGCGGAAAACTACGAGCAGTACTTC; CDR3 protein: CASSYSILAENYEQYF
D gene: -; clone size: -; V gene: TRBV7-8; J gene: TRBJ2-3; CDR3 DNA: TGTGCCAGCAGCTTTACTCCTACTGGTACGCAGTATTTT; CDR3 protein: CASSFTPTGTQYF
D gene: TRBD1; clone size: -; V gene: TRBV11-2; J gene: TRBJ2-1; CDR3 DNA: TGTGCCAGCAGCTTCCTTAACCCGACAGGGGGATGGTTGGGTGAGCAGTTCTTC; CDR3 protein: CASSFLNPTGGWLGEQFF
D gene: -; clone size: -; V gene: TRBV5-1; J gene: TRBJ2-3; CDR3 DNA: TGCGCCAGCAGCAATTGGCCCCCCGATACGCAGTATTTT; CDR3 protein: CASSNWPPDTQYF
D gene: -; clone size: -; V gene: TRBV6-1; J gene: TRBJ1-5; CDR3 DNA: TGTGCCAGCAGTGAATCGGGCGGTAGCAATCAGCCCCAGCATTTT; CDR3 protein: CASSESGGSNQPQHF